Following are 11 T cell receptor beta chains from one sample sequenced in a study of identical twins. TCRdb called the 5' RACE reads again in MiXCR, with one record for every CDR3 protein. Here the sample spans about 700,000 distinct CDR3 sequences, roughly 6% being singletons. The specimen sequenced was naive T cells sorted from blood. These receptors were taken from a man younger than 35 in good health.

The genes are TRBV19 and TRBJ1-5; possible D gene TRBD1, 5 bases. V lost 9 bases to trimming and J lost 3 bases, with 12 bases between them. Germline CDR1 is LNHDA and CDR2 is SQIVND (reference sequence). The CDR3 contains 13 residues. CDR3 bases: TGTGCCAGCCGACAGCCGGACAATCAGCCCCAGCATTTT. Its translation is CASRQPDNQPQHF.

V and J are TRBV7-9 and TRBJ1-1; perhaps TRBD1 as D (5 bases). Trimming shortened V by 5 bases and J by 5 bases, and 18 bases separated the two germline ends. The CDR3 runs 15 residues. Germline CDR1 and CDR2: SEHNR and FQNEAQ (reference sequence). CDR3 in amino acids: CASSPSPQGVTEAFF. DNA for the CDR3: TGTGCCAGCAGCCCCTCCCCCCAGGGCGTAACTGAAGCTTTCTTT.

This clonotype was picked up a small number of times. The rearrangement uses TRBV12-3 or TRBV12-4 and TRBJ1-1; D is unresolved. There are 12 residues in the CDR3. V was shortened by 3 bases and J by 6 bases, with 8 bases between the two germline ends. The CDR3 nucleotides are TGTGCCAGCAGTTTTTGGGAGTCTGAAGCTTTCTTT. Protein: CASSFWESEAFF.

The chain uses TRBV2 and TRBJ2-1, with 8 bases matching TRBD2. Trimming took 1 base from V and 15 from J; bases not matched to a gene: 2. CDR3 length: 11 amino acids. The V gene's germline CDR1 is SNHLY and CDR2 FYNNEI. The CDR3 DNA follows: TGTGCCAGCAGTGAAGGGACTAGCCCGTTCTTC. Its protein is CASSEGTSPFF.

In this sample, this clonotype turned up a few times. This sequence joins TRBV5-1 and TRBJ2-5, with 12 nucleotides matching TRBD2. The CDR3 is made up of 17 amino acids. With V trimmed by 4 bases and J by 5 bases, 12 bases remained unmatched. CDR1 is SGHRS, CDR2 YFSETQ, per germline. The chain's CDR3 is CASSLAPSGRGSETQYF. The CDR3 nucleotides read TGCGCCAGCAGCCTAGCCCCTAGCGGGAGGGGTAGCGAGACCCAGTACTTC.

In its sample, this clonotype was seen a few times. The chain's CDR3 is CSVELGQGDTGELFF. Written as DNA, the CDR3 is TGCAGCGTTGAACTGGGACAGGGGGACACCGGGGAGCTGTTTTTT. V gene TRBV29-1 combines with J gene TRBJ2-2, with TRBD1 matching 11 bases. Per the germline V gene, CDR1 is SQVTM and CDR2 is ANQGSEA. Germline trimming cut 2 bases from V and 3 bases from J; bases unmatched to any gene: 2. This CDR3 is built from 15 residues.

To note about this clonotype: A junction end diverges from the germline sequence, so it may reflect a read error. The chain's CDR3 is CASSVAGVGSYNEQFF. CDR3 bases: TGTGCCAGCAGCGTAGCGGGAGTGGGGTCCTACAATGAGCAGTTCTTC. This chain joins TRBV11-1 and TRBJ2-1; 9 nucleotides agree with TRBD2. CDR3 length: 16 residues. Germline V gene lookup returns CDR1 SGHAT and CDR2 FQDESV (reference sequence).

This clonotype was found many times. The chain recombines TRBV12-3 or TRBV12-4 with TRBJ1-5, with a tentative D call TRBD1 (5 bases). The V end was cut by 5 bases, the J end by 2 bases, with 16 bases between. The CDR3 is made up of 16 amino acids. CDR3 sequence (DNA): TGTGCCAGCAGTGCACAACAGGCTATCGGCAATCAGCCCCAGCATTTT. As protein: CASSAQQAIGNQPQHF.

The chain has TRBV10-3 and TRBJ2-3; 9 nucleotides align to TRBD2. The germline gives CDR1 ENHRY, CDR2 SYGVKD. Trimming cost V 5 bases and J 4 bases; bases outside gene matches: 4. This CDR3 has 14 amino acids. CDR3 sequence reads: CAISISGGSDTQYF. DNA of the CDR3: TGTGCCATCAGTATTAGCGGGGGATCAGATACGCAGTATTTT.

This clonotype was recorded at least ten times. The J gene is TRBJ2-1, the V gene TRBV5-6, with 14 positions matching TRBD2. Trimming cost V 4 bases and J 15 bases; bases outside gene matches: 9. The CDR3 length is 14 residues. Germline V gene data show CDR1 as SGHDT and CDR2 as YYEEEE. The CDR3 reads CASSPGLAGVGLFF. The CDR3 DNA is TGTGCCAGCAGCCCGGGACTAGCGGGAGTAGGTCTGTTCTTC.

This clonotype was seen ten or more times. The V gene is TRBV24-1, the J gene TRBJ2-2; 10 bases agree with TRBD2. The germline CDR1 and CDR2 sequences are KGHDR and SFDVKD. After removal of 1 base from V and 4 bases from J, the junction contained 2 bases not matched to a gene. The CDR3 length is 16 residues. CDR3 sequence (DNA): TGTGCCACCAGTGATTTAGCTAGCGGGAGCACCGGGGAGCTGTTTTTT. This sequence encodes CATSDLASGSTGELFF.